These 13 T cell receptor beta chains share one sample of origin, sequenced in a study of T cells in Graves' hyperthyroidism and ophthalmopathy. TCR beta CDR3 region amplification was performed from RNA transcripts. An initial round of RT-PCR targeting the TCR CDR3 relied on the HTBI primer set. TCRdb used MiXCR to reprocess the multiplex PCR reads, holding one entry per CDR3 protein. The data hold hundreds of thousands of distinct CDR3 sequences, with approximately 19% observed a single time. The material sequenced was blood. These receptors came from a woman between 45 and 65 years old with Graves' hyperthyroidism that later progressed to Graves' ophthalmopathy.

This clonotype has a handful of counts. The CDR3 DNA sequence: TGTGCTAGTGGTTTGGTTCAATCAGGAACTGAAGCTTTCTTT. Its translation: CASGLVQSGTEAFF. The chain uses TRBV12-5 and TRBJ1-1; D is uncertain. The CDR3 is made up of 14 amino acids. Germline-derived CDR1 and CDR2 are LGHNT and FRNRAP. V lost 0 bases and J 5 bases, leaving 10 bases between the germline ends.

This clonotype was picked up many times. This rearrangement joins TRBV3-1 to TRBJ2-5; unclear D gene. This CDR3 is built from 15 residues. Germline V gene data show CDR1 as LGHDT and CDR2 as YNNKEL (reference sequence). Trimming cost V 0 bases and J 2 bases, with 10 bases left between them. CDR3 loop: CASSQEVELQETQYF. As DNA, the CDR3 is TGTGCCAGCAGCCAAGAGGTTGAATTACAAGAGACCCAGTACTTC.

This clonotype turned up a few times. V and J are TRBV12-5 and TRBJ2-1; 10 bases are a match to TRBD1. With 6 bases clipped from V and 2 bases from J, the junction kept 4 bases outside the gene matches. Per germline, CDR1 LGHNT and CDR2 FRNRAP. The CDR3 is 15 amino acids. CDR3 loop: CASGTGQGAYNEQFF. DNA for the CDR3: TGTGCTAGTGGCACCGGACAGGGGGCCTACAATGAGCAGTTCTTC.

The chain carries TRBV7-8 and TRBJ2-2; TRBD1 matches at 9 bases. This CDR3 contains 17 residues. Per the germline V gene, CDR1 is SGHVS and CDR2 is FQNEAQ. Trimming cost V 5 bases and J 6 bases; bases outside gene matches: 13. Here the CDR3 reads CASSLIFLDRGAGELFF. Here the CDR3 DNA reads TGTGCCAGCAGCCTTATTTTTTTGGACAGGGGCGCCGGGGAGCTGTTTTTT.

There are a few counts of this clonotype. The CDR3 DNA sequence: TGTGCCAGCAGCTTCAGAGGGGGTTTAAATGGCTACACCTTC. Protein: CASSFRGGLNGYTF. The rearrangement uses TRBV7-2 and TRBJ1-2; TRBD1 might be the D (6 bases). CDR3 length: 14 amino acids. CDR1 SGHTA and CDR2 FQGNSA come from the germline V gene. The V gene lost 3 bases and the J gene lost 6 bases, with 14 bases spanning the gap.

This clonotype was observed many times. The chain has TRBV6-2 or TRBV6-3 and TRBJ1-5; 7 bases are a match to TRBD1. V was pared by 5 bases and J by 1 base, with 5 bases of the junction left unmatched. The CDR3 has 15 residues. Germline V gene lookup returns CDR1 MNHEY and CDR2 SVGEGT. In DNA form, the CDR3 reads TGTGCCAGCAGTCGGGACAGATCAAGCAATCAGCCCCAGCATTTT. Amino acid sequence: CASSRDRSSNQPQHF.

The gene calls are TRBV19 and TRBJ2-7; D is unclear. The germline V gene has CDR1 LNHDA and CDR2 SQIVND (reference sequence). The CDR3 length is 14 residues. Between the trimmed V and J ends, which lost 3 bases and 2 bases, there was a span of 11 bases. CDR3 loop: CASSMRMATYEQYF. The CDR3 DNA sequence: TGTGCCAGTAGTATGAGGATGGCGACCTACGAGCAGTACTTC.

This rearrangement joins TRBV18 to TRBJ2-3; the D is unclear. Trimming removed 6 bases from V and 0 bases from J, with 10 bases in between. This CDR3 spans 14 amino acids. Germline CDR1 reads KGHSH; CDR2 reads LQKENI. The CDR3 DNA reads TGTGCCAGCTCTCCAGCCTACAGCACAGATACGCAGTATTTT. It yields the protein CASSPAYSTDTQYF.

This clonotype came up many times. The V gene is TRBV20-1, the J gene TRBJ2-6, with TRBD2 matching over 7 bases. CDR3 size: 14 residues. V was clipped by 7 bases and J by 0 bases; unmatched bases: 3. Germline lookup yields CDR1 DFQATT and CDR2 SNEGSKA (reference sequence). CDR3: CSVSGGSGANVLTF. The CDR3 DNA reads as TGCAGTGTCTCGGGAGGCTCTGGGGCCAACGTCCTGACTTTC.

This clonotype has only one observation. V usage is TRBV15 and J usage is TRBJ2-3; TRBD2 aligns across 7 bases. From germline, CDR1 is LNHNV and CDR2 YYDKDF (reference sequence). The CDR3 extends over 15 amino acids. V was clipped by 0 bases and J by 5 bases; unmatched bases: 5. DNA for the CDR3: TGTGCCACCAGCAGAGAAAGCGGGGAGGTAGATACGCAGTATTTT. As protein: CATSRESGEVDTQYF.

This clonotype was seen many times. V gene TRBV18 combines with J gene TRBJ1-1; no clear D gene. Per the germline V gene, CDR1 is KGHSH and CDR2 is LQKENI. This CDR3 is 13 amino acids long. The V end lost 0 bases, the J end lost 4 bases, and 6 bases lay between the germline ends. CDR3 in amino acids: CASSPPPGTEAFF. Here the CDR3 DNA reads TGTGCCAGCTCACCACCCCCCGGCACTGAAGCTTTCTTT.

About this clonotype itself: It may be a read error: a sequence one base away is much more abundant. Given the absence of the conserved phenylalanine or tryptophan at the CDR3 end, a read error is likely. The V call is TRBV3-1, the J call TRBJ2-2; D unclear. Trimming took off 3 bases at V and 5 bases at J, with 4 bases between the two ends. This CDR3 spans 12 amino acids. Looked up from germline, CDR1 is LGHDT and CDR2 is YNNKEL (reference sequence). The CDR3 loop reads CASSHGTGELFS. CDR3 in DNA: TGTGCCAGCAGCCATGGAACCGGGGAGCTGTTTTCT.

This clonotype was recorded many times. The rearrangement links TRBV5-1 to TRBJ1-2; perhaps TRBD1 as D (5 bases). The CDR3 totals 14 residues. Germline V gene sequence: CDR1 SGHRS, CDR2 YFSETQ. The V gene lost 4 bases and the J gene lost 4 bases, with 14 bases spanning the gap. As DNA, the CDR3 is TGCGCCAGCAGCCTGCCCACAGGTCTCTATGGCTACACCTTC. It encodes CASSLPTGLYGYTF.